The source of this TCR beta chain is a study of pediatric ulcerative colitis. Study-level points and caveats: Ulcerative colitis patients shared more blood-rectal clones than controls. Clonal expansions reduced rectal repertoire diversity in acute severe colitis.

In the case of this clone: As yet, its antigen is unknown.

CDR3 length: 15 amino acids. With V trimmed by 4 bases and J by 4 bases, 7 bases remained unmatched. Looked up from germline, CDR1 is MNHNS and CDR2 is SASEGT. Rectal tissue came from one to two pinch biopsies taken at colonoscopy. The assay was run at survey level. Clones were read by immunoSEQ multiplex PCR, and TCRdb kept only the in-frame ones, dropping some. The sample lists 30,000 to 40,000 clones, around 80% occurring once. This clonotype was sampled from a boy aged 10-17 years with mild ulcerative colitis. The gene calls are TRBV6-1 and TRBJ1-2; 9 bases line up with TRBD1. Sequencing input: gut tissue. In nucleotides, the CDR3 is TGTGCCAGCAGTGTACAGGGGGCCGGAGCCTATGGCTACACCTTC. It encodes CASSVQGAGAYGYTF.